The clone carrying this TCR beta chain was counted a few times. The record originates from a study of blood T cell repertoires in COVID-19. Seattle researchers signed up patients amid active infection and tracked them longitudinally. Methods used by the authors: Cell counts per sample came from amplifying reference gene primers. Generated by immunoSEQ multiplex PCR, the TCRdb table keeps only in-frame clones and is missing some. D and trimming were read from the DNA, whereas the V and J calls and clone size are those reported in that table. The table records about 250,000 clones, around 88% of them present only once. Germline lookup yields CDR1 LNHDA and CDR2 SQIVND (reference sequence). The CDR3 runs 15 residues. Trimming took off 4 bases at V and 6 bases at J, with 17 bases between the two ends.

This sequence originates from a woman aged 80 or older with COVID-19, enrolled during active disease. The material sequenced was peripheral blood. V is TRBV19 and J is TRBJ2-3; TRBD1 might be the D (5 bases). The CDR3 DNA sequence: TGTGCCAGTAGTAGATACGTTGACAGATTGGATACGCAGTATTTT. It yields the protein CASSRYVDRLDTQYF.